The 24 T cell receptor beta chains below come from one sample, sequenced in a study of blood T cell repertoires in COVID-19. Measured with immunoSEQ multiplex PCR; TCRdb has only the in-frame clones, and not every one. This sample yields about 150,000 clones, of which 75% to 95% are seen a single time; 0.45% to 0.65% belongs to the top ten. The sample consisted of peripheral blood. All receptors derive from a man aged 45-60 years with acute or convalescent COVID-19.

V gene TRBV7-8 combines with J gene TRBJ1-4, with D perhaps TRBD1 (6 bases). Trimming cost V 0 bases and J 3 bases, with 17 bases left between them. CDR1 is SGHVS and CDR2 is FQNEAQ in the germline V gene. The CDR3 sequence is 18 residues long. CDR3 nucleotide sequence: TGTGCCAGCAGCTTAGCTTTCGCCCGGACAGCCTCTAATGAAAAACTGTTTTTT. Translating gives CASSLAFARTASNEKLFF.

This chain links TRBV27 with TRBJ2-5, with D perhaps TRBD1 (6 bases). The CDR3 length is 15 residues. The germline gives CDR1 MNHEY, CDR2 SMNVEV (reference sequence). V was cut by 6 bases and J by 1 base, with 15 bases left in between. CDR3 nucleotide sequence: TGTGCCAGCAGCCTCCGATGGACAGCCCAAGAGACCCAGTACTTC. Translated, it gives CASSLRWTAQETQYF.

This clone was detected a few times. The J gene is TRBJ1-2, the V gene TRBV29-1; D gene ambiguous. The V gene lost 3 bases and the J gene lost 4 bases, with 12 bases spanning the gap. This CDR3 spans 13 amino acids. Germline values: CDR1 SQVTM, CDR2 ANQGSEA. The CDR3 sequence is CSVDSDIGYGYTF. CDR3 coding DNA: TGCAGCGTTGATAGTGATATTGGCTATGGCTACACCTTC.

The chain's CDR3 is CASSPHGYEQYF. The DNA for the CDR3 is TGTGCCAGCAGCCCGCACGGCTACGAGCAGTACTTC. The rearrangement joins TRBV3-1 (or the pseudogene TRBV3-2) to TRBJ2-7; no clear D. Germline loops: CDR1 LGHDT, CDR2 YNNKEL (reference sequence). The CDR3 runs 12 residues. Trimming stripped 4 bases from V and 3 bases from J, with 7 bases between.

The chain joins TRBV5-1 to TRBJ1-2; 9 nucleotides align to TRBD1. This CDR3 is built from 17 residues. V was clipped by 3 bases and J by 4 bases; unmatched bases: 13. From germline, CDR1 is SGHRS and CDR2 YFSETQ. The chain's CDR3 is CASSSWTGDGEAYGYTF. CDR3 nucleotide sequence: TGCGCCAGCAGCTCATGGACAGGGGATGGGGAGGCCTATGGCTACACCTTC.

The chain carries TRBV20-1 and TRBJ2-3, with TRBD1 matching over 7 bases. J gave up 2 bases and V 3 bases, and 11 bases lay outside the gene matches. CDR3 length equals 16 residues. CDR1 and CDR2 (germline): DFQATT, SNEGSKA (reference sequence). Written as DNA, the CDR3 is TGCAGTGCTAGTCTCCAGGACAGGCGCTTCACAGATACGCAGTATTTT. Translating gives CSASLQDRRFTDTQYF.

This chain connects TRBV29-1 to TRBJ1-1; no firm D call. CDR1 is SQVTM and CDR2 is ANQGSEA in the germline V gene. The CDR3 totals 12 residues. V lost 5 bases to trimming and J lost 3 bases, with 10 bases between them. The CDR3 DNA follows: TGCAGCGTTAGTACGGTCTACACTGAAGCTTTCTTT. It yields the protein CSVSTVYTEAFF.

The chain joins TRBV6-6 to TRBJ2-2; TRBD1 matches at 8 bases. V lost 2 bases and J lost 6; bases outside the gene matches: 5. The germline V gene has CDR1 MNHNY and CDR2 SVGAGI (reference sequence). This CDR3 has 15 amino acids. In nucleotides, the CDR3 is TGTGCCAGCAGTTACCCAGGACAGGGCGCCGGGGAGCTGTTTTTT. Translation: CASSYPGQGAGELFF.

The genes are TRBV2 and TRBJ1-2; 9 bases map to TRBD1. The CDR3 is 14 residues long. Germline CDR1 reads SNHLY; CDR2 reads FYNNEI. V shed 6 bases, J shed 7 bases, and the junction held 9 bases outside the gene matches. The CDR3 is CASRDRGDGLGYTF. CDR3 DNA: TGTGCCAGCAGGGACAGGGGCGATGGGCTTGGCTACACCTTC.

This chain connects TRBV16 to TRBJ1-1, with 7 bases aligning to TRBD1. Germline loops: CDR1 KGHSY, CDR2 FQNENV. After removal of 4 bases from V and 4 bases from J, the junction contained 3 bases not matched to a gene. The CDR3 spans 13 residues. The CDR3, as DNA: TGTGCCAGCAGCCGACAGGGTGGCACTGAAGCTTTCTTT. Translated: CASSRQGGTEAFF.

This clone appeared once. The chain uses TRBV6-2 or TRBV6-3 and TRBJ1-1; D may be TRBD1 (5 bases). Trimming stripped 2 bases from V and 1 base from J, with 11 bases between. Germline V gene sequence: CDR1 MNHEY, CDR2 SVGEGT. The CDR3 runs to 15 residues. CDR3 nucleotides: TGTGCCAGCAGTTACGTGACAGAGAGGAACACTGAAGCTTTCTTT. It specifies CASSYVTERNTEAFF.

V usage is TRBV9 and J usage is TRBJ2-1; TRBD2 matches 9 bases. J lost 7 bases, V lost 5 bases, and 10 bases had no gene match. This CDR3 comprises 15 residues. Germline V lookup: CDR1 SGDLS, CDR2 YYNGEE. CDR3 coding DNA: TGTGCCAGCAGAGAGGGGTCTAGCGGGAAAAATGAGCAGTTCTTC. It codes for CASREGSSGKNEQFF.

This chain joins TRBV13 and TRBJ2-7, with D perhaps TRBD1 (5 bases). Germline V gives CDR1 PRHDT, CDR2 FYEKMQ (reference sequence). The V and J ends lost 4 bases and 3 bases respectively, with 13 bases between them. This CDR3 is 14 amino acids long. The CDR3 here is CASSSDSLDYEQYF. The CDR3 DNA is TGTGCCAGCAGCTCCGACAGCCTCGACTACGAGCAGTACTTC.

V and J are TRBV12-5 and TRBJ2-1; no reliable D call. V shed 7 bases and J shed 6 bases, with 7 bases lying between them. Germline CDR1 LGHNT, CDR2 FRNRAP. The CDR3 has 11 amino acids. CDR3 in DNA: TGTGCTAGTGCTAGTGGCAATGAGCAGTTCTTC. Its translation: CASASGNEQFF.

This chain links TRBV2 with TRBJ2-1; 8 bases map to TRBD2. CDR1 SNHLY and CDR2 FYNNEI come from the germline V gene. The trim removed 4 bases at V and 0 bases at J, leaving 2 bases unmatched. The CDR3 is made up of 15 amino acids. The CDR3 DNA reads as TGTGCCAGCAGTGGAACTAGCGGCTCCTACAATGAGCAGTTCTTC. It translates to CASSGTSGSYNEQFF.

The genes are TRBV5-1 and TRBJ2-5; 8 bases line up with TRBD2. Germline CDR1 reads SGHRS; CDR2 reads YFSETQ. This CDR3 contains 16 residues. V lost 3 bases and J lost 5; bases outside the gene matches: 12. The CDR3 sequence is CASSSGAAGVGETQYF. CDR3 coding DNA: TGCGCCAGCAGCTCCGGAGCAGCGGGAGTGGGGGAGACCCAGTACTTC.

This chain joins TRBV18 and TRBJ1-1; 9 nucleotides line up with TRBD1. CDR1 is KGHSH and CDR2 is LQKENI in the germline V gene. V gave up 3 bases and J gave up 1 base; unmatched junction bases: 9. The CDR3 length is 17 residues. The CDR3 loop is CASSPLRDRVSNTEAFF. CDR3 bases: TGTGCCAGCTCACCTCTCCGGGACAGGGTTTCGAACACTGAAGCTTTCTTT.

V is TRBV6-6 and J is TRBJ2-1, with 7 bases that match TRBD2. The CDR3 has 15 amino acids. The germline V gene encodes CDR1 MNHNY and CDR2 SVGAGI (reference sequence). V dropped 0 bases and J dropped 6; count of bases not matched to a gene: 5. This CDR3 is CASSYSGLVSNEQFF. The CDR3 bases are TGTGCCAGCAGTTACTCCGGACTAGTAAGCAATGAGCAGTTCTTC.

The gene calls are TRBV27 and TRBJ2-7; 8 nucleotides align to TRBD2. The V segment lost 5 bases and the J segment 5 bases; nucleotides outside the gene matches: 8. The CDR3 loop spans 14 amino acids. Germline CDR1 reads MNHEY; CDR2 reads SMNVEV (reference sequence). In DNA, the CDR3 is TGTGCCAGCAGTCCCCGGGGGGGGGCGAACGAGCAGTACTTC. Protein: CASSPRGGANEQYF.

V usage is TRBV3-1 (or the pseudogene TRBV3-2) and J usage is TRBJ2-1, with D possibly TRBD2 on 5 matching bases. CDR1 and CDR2 (germline): LGHDT, YNNKEL (reference sequence). This CDR3 has 13 amino acids. Trimming removed 4 bases from V and 4 bases from J, with 8 bases in between. The CDR3 coding sequence is TGTGCCAGCAGCCGCGGGTCTTACAATGAGCAGTTCTTC. Translating it yields CASSRGSYNEQFF.

The V gene is TRBV7-9, the J gene TRBJ2-2; 9 bases line up with TRBD2. CDR3 length: 15 amino acids. V shed 1 base, J shed 5 bases, and the junction held 2 bases outside the gene matches. CDR1 is SEHNR and CDR2 is FQNEAQ in the germline V gene (reference sequence). The CDR3 spells CASSLGGRETGELFF. The CDR3 DNA follows: TGTGCCAGCAGCTTAGGCGGGAGGGAAACCGGGGAGCTGTTTTTT.

The CDR3 loop is CASSPRQGVSYEQYF. In DNA, the CDR3 is TGTGCCAGCAGCCCAAGGCAGGGGGTCTCCTACGAGCAGTACTTC. The chain joins TRBV7-9 to TRBJ2-7; 7 bases line up with TRBD1. The CDR3 extends over 15 amino acids. Germline-derived CDR1 and CDR2 are SEHNR and FQNEAQ (reference sequence). V was clipped by 5 bases and J by 0 bases; unmatched bases: 7.

V gene TRBV29-1 combines with J gene TRBJ1-1, with a tentative D call TRBD1 (6 bases). The ends were cut back, 4 bases at V and 6 bases at J, with 12 bases in the middle. Germline V lookup: CDR1 SQVTM, CDR2 ANQGSEA. The CDR3 runs to 12 residues. This chain's CDR3 is CSVGRQESEAFF. CDR3 in DNA: TGCAGCGTTGGAAGACAGGAGTCTGAAGCTTTCTTT. Full variable domain (outside the CDR3, taken from reference TRBV29-1 and TRBJ1-1): SAVISQKPSRDICQRGTSLTIQCQVDSQVTMMFWYRQQPGQSLTLIATANQGSEATYESGFVIDKFPISRPNLTFSTLTVSNMSPEDSSIYLCSVGRQESEAFFGQGTRLTVV.

The CDR3 region is CASSYRRKQETQYF. CDR3 sequence (DNA): TGTGCCAGCAGTTACAGGCGGAAACAAGAGACCCAGTACTTC. The V call is TRBV6-5, the J call TRBJ2-5; unclear D gene. CDR3 length: 14 amino acids. CDR1 is MNHEY and CDR2 is SVGAGI in the germline V gene. Trimming removed 2 bases from V and 2 bases from J, with 9 bases in between.